Each of the 21 T cell receptor beta chains below was sequenced from the same sample in a study of Graves' ophthalmopathy and Graves' hyperthyroidism. Beta-chain TCR CDR3 regions were amplified from RNA transcripts. First-round RT-PCR used HTBI primers; second-round multiplex PCR followed. Via MiXCR, TCRdb re-called the multiplex PCR reads, giving one row per CDR3 protein. The sample contains over a million distinct CDR3 sequences, less than 45% of which appear only once. The sequencing input was peripheral blood or thyroid tissue (not recorded which). These receptors were collected from an adult man with Graves' hyperthyroidism.

The rearrangement uses TRBV7-2 and TRBJ2-2, with 7 bases identical to TRBD2. The J segment lost 4 bases and the V segment lost 4 bases, leaving 12 bases of the junction unmatched. CDR3 length: 17 residues. In germline, CDR1 is SGHTA, CDR2 FQGNSA. Here the CDR3 reads CASSSGGGTLGTGELFF. The CDR3 DNA sequence: TGTGCCAGCAGCTCGGGAGGAGGGACTCTGGGCACCGGGGAGCTGTTTTTT.

This chain uses TRBV25-1 with TRBJ1-6, with 10 bases that match TRBD1. The CDR3 length is 15 residues. V lost 4 bases, J lost 9 bases, and 6 bases stayed unmatched. Germline V CDR1 and CDR2: MGHDK, SYGVNS. CDR3 DNA: TGTGCCAGCAGTGGGGACAGGGGCGGAGGTTCACCCCTCCACTTT. Its protein product is CASSGDRGGGSPLHF.

The chain joins TRBV10-3 to TRBJ1-2; the D is unclear. This CDR3 is built from 10 residues. V shed 11 bases and J shed 12 bases, with 16 bases lying between them. The germline V gene has CDR1 ENHRY and CDR2 SYGVKD. The CDR3 region is CALSTTANTF. In nucleotides, the CDR3 is TGTGCCTTAAGCACAACAGCTAACACCTTC.

This clonotype was seen only once. The chain has TRBV2 and TRBJ1-5; 7 bases fit TRBD1. Germline V lookup: CDR1 SNHLY, CDR2 FYNNEI. CDR3 size: 17 residues. With 5 bases clipped from V and 3 bases from J, the junction kept 13 bases outside the gene matches. This CDR3 is CASSLWAGTDSNQPQHF. Written as DNA, the CDR3 is TGTGCCAGCAGTTTATGGGCGGGGACAGACTCCAATCAGCCCCAGCATTTT. Complete variable domain (other parts from reference TRBV2 and TRBJ1-5): EPEVTQTPSHQVTQMGQEVILRCVPISNHLYFYWYRQILGQKVEFLVSFYNNEISEKSEIFDDQFSVERPDGSNFTLKIRSTKLEDSAMYFCASSLWAGTDSNQPQHFGDGTRLSIL.

The chain employs TRBV29-1 and TRBJ2-2, with D uncertain. The CDR3 totals 14 residues. V was cut by 1 base and J by 8 bases, with 14 bases left in between. CDR1 SQVTM and CDR2 ANQGSEA come from the germline V gene. The chain's CDR3 is CSVEAGLGTGELFF. CDR3 in DNA: TGCAGCGTTGAAGCTGGGCTTGGCACTGGGGAGCTGTTTTTT.

This clonotype came up many times. This chain links TRBV7-8 with TRBJ2-2; 7 bases align to TRBD2. J lost 3 bases, V lost 1 base, and 5 bases had no gene match. CDR3 size: 16 residues. From germline, CDR1 is SGHVS and CDR2 FQNEAQ. The CDR3 DNA is TGTGCCAGCAGCTTAGAGGGGCGGGAGTACACCGGGGAGCTGTTTTTT. This codes for CASSLEGREYTGELFF.

This clonotype was recorded a few times. One end of the junction is discordant with germline, which a read error may explain. J is TRBJ2-7 and V is TRBV7-2, with D unclear. Germline lookup yields CDR1 SGHTA and CDR2 FQGNSA. This CDR3 contains 11 residues. The CDR3 DNA sequence: TGTGCCAGCAGCTTAGGTCGGAGCCTGCACTTC. Translation gives CASSLGRSLHF.

The chain combines TRBV7-2 with TRBJ2-7; 10 bases fit TRBD2. CDR3 length equals 15 residues. Per germline, CDR1 SGHTA and CDR2 FQGNSA. J gave up 2 bases and V 2 bases, and 3 bases lay outside the gene matches. CDR3 bases: TGTGCCAGCAGCTTAACTAGCGGGAATGCCTACGAGCAGTACTTC. It encodes CASSLTSGNAYEQYF.

The CDR3 DNA sequence: TGTGCCATCATGAGGGGCAGGAACACTGAAGCTTTCTTT. Translated: CAIMRGRNTEAFF. The genes are TRBV10-3 and TRBJ1-1; a possible D gene is TRBD1 (5 bases). The CDR3 consists of 13 residues. The germline CDR1 and CDR2 sequences are ENHRY and SYGVKD. Trimming shortened V by 7 bases and J by 1 base, and 10 bases separated the two germline ends.

For this clonotype: A much larger clone is a single base away; this may be a read error. The chain has TRBV20-1 and TRBJ1-5; 7 bases are shared with TRBD1. V trimming: 5 bases; J trimming: 1 base; junction bases outside the gene matches: 20. This CDR3 region has 19 residues. Germline CDR1 and CDR2: DFQATT and SNEGSKA (reference sequence). The DNA for the CDR3 is TGCAGTGCTGGAGCCGCGACCGGGAACAGGGGTTGGAGCAATCAGCCCCAGCATTTT. It encodes CSAGAATGNRGWSNQPQHF.

The chain carries TRBV10-3 and TRBJ1-5, with TRBD1 matching over 12 bases. V lost 10 bases, J lost 7 bases, and 11 bases stayed unmatched. This CDR3 spans 15 amino acids. CDR1 ENHRY and CDR2 SYGVKD come from the germline V gene. The CDR3, as DNA: TGTGCCAGCAGGACCGGGACAGGGGGCGGGCAGCCCCAGCATTTT. This codes for CASRTGTGGGQPQHF.

The chain carries TRBV6-5 and TRBJ1-4; D ambiguous. The germline V gene encodes CDR1 MNHEY and CDR2 SVGAGI. The V end was cut by 0 bases, the J end by 8 bases, with 10 bases between. CDR3 length equals 14 residues. As DNA, the CDR3 is TGTGCCAGCAGTTACTCGATCCGAGGGGAAAAACTGTTTTTT. Protein product: CASSYSIRGEKLFF.

This clonotype was picked up many times. The V gene is TRBV10-3, the J gene TRBJ2-5; D is perhaps TRBD1 or TRBD2 (6 bases each). Germline V gene lookup returns CDR1 ENHRY and CDR2 SYGVKD. V was clipped by 2 bases and J by 0 bases, with 19 bases between them. The CDR3 extends over 18 amino acids. CDR3 sequence: CAISEPEGDTEYQETQYF. The CDR3, as DNA: TGTGCCATCAGTGAGCCGGAGGGGGATACGGAGTACCAAGAGACCCAGTACTTC.

This clonotype was seen more than once but under ten times. The chain employs TRBV10-3 and TRBJ2-7, with D possibly TRBD2 on 6 matching bases. V shed 11 bases and J shed 2 bases, with 16 bases lying between them. This CDR3 spans 13 amino acids. Germline V gene data show CDR1 as ENHRY and CDR2 as SYGVKD. DNA of the CDR3: TGTGCCTGGATGCGGGGCAGGGCCTACGAGCAGTACTTC. Amino acid sequence: CAWMRGRAYEQYF.

Comments on this clonotype: The junction does not match germline at one end; this may be a read error. The chain recombines TRBV7-2 with TRBJ2-2, with D tentatively TRBD2 (6 bases). Germline V CDR1 and CDR2: SGHTA, FQGNSA. The CDR3 contains 17 residues. Written as DNA, the CDR3 is TGTGCCAGCAGCTTCGACTCGCTGGGAGGAAACACCAGGGAGCTGTTTTTT. This translates into CASSFDSLGGNTRELFF. Using reference TRBV7-2 and TRBJ2-2 for the parts outside the CDR3, the full variable domain is GAGVSQSPSNKVTEKGKDVELRCDPISGHTALYWYRQSLGQGLEFLIYFQGNSAPDKSGLPSDRFSAERTGGSVSTLTIQRTQQEDSAVYLCASSFDSLGGNTRELFFGEGSRLTVL.

V gene TRBV12-3 or TRBV12-4 combines with J gene TRBJ1-1; D possibly corresponds to TRBD1 (5 bases). V lost 2 bases and J lost 2, with 15 bases in between. The CDR3 loop spans 16 amino acids. The CDR3 spells CASSLYFRGVNTEAFF. The CDR3 DNA sequence: TGTGCCAGCAGTTTATACTTCCGGGGGGTCAACACTGAAGCTTTCTTT.

This clonotype was seen once. V and J are TRBV7-9 and TRBJ2-5; TRBD1 matches 7 bases. The V gene end was trimmed by 0 bases and the J gene end by 5 bases; junction bases not matched to a gene: 15. Germline V lookup: CDR1 SEHNR, CDR2 FQNEAQ (reference sequence). The CDR3 covers 18 residues. DNA of the CDR3: TGTGCCAGCAGCTTAGCGACCTCAATAACAGACAGGGTCGAGACCCAGTACTTC. Translating gives CASSLATSITDRVETQYF. The entire variable domain, with the rest obtained from reference TRBV7-9 and TRBJ2-5, is as follows: DTGVSQNPRHKITKRGQNVTFRCDPISEHNRLYWYRQTLGQGPEFLTYFQNEAQLEKSRLLSDRFSAERPKGSFSTLEIQRTEQGDSAMYLCASSLATSITDRVETQYFGPGTRLLVL.

The J gene is TRBJ2-7, the V gene TRBV10-3; D is perhaps TRBD2 (5 bases). From germline, CDR1 is ENHRY and CDR2 SYGVKD. V lost 10 bases to trimming and J lost 0 bases, with 16 bases between them. The CDR3 extends over 14 amino acids. The CDR3 DNA follows: TGTGCCAGCAGGAGACTACCGAGCTCCTACGAGCAGTACTTC. Translation gives CASRRLPSSYEQYF.

The rearrangement joins TRBV6-5 to TRBJ2-6, with 12 bases fitting TRBD1. Looked up from germline, CDR1 is MNHEY and CDR2 is SVGAGI. CDR3 length: 18 residues. V lost 5 bases and J lost 2; bases outside the gene matches: 7. The CDR3 loop reads CASSKGTGGLAGANVLTF. CDR3 nucleotides: TGTGCCAGCAGTAAAGGGACAGGGGGCTTAGCTGGGGCCAACGTCCTGACTTTC.

V gene TRBV29-1 combines with J gene TRBJ1-4; the match to TRBD1 covers 7 bases. J was trimmed by 4 bases and V by 4 bases; bases with no gene match: 6. The CDR3 totals 14 residues. Germline V gene lookup returns CDR1 SQVTM and CDR2 ANQGSEA. The CDR3 DNA follows: TGCAGCGTTGTAGAGGGGACAGTTAATGAAAAACTGTTTTTT. This codes for CSVVEGTVNEKLFF.

This clonotype has ten or more counts. This rearrangement joins TRBV25-1 to TRBJ1-2, with a tentative D call TRBD1 (6 bases). CDR1 and CDR2 from the germline V gene are MGHDK and SYGVNS. The CDR3 runs to 17 residues. Trimming removed 1 base at V and 4 bases at J, with 19 bases between. CDR3 sequence: CASSESHVGGGLYGYTF. CDR3 nucleotide sequence: TGTGCCAGCAGTGAATCACACGTGGGGGGCGGTCTCTATGGCTACACCTTC.